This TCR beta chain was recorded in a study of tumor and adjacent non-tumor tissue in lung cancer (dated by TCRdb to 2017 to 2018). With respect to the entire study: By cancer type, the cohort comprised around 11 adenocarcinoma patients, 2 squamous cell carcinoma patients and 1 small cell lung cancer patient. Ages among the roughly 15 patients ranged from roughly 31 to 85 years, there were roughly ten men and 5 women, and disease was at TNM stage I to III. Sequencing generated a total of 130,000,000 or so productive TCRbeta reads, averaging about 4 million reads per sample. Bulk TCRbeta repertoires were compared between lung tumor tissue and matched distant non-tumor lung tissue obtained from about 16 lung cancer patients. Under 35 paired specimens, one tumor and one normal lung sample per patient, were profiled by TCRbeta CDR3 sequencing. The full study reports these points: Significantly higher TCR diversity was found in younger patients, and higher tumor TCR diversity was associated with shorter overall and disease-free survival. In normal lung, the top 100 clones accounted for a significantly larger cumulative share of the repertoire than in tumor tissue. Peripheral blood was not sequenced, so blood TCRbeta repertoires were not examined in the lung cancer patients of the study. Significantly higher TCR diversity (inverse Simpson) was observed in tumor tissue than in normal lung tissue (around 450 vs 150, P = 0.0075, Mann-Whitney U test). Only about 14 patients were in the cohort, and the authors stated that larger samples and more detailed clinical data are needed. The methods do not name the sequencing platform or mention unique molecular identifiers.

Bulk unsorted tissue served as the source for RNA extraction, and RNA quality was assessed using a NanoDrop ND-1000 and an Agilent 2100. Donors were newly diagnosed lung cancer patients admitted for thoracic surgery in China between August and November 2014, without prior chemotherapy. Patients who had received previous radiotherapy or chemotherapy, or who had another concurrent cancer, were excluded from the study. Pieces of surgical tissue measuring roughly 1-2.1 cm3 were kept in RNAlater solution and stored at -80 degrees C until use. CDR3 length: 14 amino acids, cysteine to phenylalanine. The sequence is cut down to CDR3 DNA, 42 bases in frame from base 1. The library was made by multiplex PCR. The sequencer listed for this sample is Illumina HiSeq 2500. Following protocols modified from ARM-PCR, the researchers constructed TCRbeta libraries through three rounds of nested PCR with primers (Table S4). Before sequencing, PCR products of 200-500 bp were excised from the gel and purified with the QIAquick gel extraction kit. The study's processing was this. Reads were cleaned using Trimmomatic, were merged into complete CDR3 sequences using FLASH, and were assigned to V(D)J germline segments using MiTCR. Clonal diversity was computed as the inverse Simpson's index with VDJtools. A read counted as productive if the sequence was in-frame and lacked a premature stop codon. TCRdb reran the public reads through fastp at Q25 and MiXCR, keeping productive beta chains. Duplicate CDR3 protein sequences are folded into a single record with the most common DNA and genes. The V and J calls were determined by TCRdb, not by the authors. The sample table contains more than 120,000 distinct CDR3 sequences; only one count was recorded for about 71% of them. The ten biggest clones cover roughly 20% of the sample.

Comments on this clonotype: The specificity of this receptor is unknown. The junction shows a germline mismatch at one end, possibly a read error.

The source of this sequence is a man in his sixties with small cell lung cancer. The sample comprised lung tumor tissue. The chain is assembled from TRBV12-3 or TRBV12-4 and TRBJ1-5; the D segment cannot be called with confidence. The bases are TGTGCCATCAGTTTCTCCCGGGGTAATCAGCCCCAGCATTTT. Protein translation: CAISFSRGNQPQHF.